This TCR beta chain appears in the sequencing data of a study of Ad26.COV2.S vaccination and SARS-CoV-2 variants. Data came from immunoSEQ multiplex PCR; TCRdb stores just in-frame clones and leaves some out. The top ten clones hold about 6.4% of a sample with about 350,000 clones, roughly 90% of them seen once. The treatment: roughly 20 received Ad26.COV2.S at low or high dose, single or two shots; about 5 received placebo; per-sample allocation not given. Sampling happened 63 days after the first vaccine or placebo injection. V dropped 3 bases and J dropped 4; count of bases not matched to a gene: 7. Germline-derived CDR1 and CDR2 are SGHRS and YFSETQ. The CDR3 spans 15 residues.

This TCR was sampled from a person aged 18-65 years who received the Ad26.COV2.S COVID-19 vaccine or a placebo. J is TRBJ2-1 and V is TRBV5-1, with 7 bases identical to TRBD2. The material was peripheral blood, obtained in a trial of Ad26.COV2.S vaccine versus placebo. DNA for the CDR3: TGCGCCAGCAGCTCGGGGGGTGGGTATTACAATGAGCAGTTCTTC. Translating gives CASSSGGGYYNEQFF.